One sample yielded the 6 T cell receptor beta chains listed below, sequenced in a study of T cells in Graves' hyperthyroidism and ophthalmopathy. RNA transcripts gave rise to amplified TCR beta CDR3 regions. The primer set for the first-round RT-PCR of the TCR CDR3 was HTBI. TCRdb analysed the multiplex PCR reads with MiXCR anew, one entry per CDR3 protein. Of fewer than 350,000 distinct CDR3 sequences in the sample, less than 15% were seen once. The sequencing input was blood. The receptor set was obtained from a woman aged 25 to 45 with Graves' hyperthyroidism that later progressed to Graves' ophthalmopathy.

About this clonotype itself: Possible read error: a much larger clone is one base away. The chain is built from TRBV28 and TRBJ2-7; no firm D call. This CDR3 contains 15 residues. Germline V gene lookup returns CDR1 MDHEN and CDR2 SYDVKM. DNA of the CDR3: TGTGCCAGCAGTTTAGCTCCCCAGCTGGGGTACGGGCAGTACTTC. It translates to CASSLAPQLGYGQYF. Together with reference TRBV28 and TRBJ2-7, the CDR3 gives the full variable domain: DVKVTQSSRYLVKRTGEKVFLECVQDMDHENMFWYRQDPGLGLRLIYFSYDVKMKEKGDIPEGYSVSREKKERFSLILESASTNQTSMYLCASSLAPQLGYGQYFGPGTRLTVT.

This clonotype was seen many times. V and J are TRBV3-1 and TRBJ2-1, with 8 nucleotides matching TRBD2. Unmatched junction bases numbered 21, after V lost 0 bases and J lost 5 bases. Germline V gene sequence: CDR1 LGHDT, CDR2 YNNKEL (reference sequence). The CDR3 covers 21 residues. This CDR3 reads CASSQDKGLVYAGGADNEQFF. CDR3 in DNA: TGTGCCAGCAGCCAAGATAAGGGACTAGTATATGCGGGCGGAGCCGACAATGAGCAGTTCTTC.

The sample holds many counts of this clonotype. CDR3 sequence: CASSPRTGGKMEQFF. As DNA, the CDR3 is TGTGCCAGCAGTCCCCGGACAGGTGGGAAGATGGAGCAGTTCTTC. J is TRBJ2-1 and V is TRBV6-2 or TRBV6-3; 7 positions agree with TRBD1. The V gene's germline CDR1 is MNHEY and CDR2 SVGEGT. The CDR3 consists of 15 residues. The ends lost 5 bases at V and 10 bases at J; junction bases unmatched: 14.

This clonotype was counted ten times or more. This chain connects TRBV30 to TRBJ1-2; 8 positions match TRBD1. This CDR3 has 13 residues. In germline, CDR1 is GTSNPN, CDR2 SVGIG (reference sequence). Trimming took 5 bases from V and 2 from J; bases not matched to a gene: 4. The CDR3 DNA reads TGTGCCTGGGGCCGGACAGGGAACTATGGCTACACCTTC. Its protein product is CAWGRTGNYGYTF.

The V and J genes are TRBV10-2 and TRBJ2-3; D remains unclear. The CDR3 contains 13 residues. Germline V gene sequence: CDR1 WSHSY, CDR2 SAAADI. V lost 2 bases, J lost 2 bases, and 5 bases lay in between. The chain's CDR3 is CASSEANTDTQYF. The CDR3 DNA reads TGCGCCAGCAGTGAGGCGAACACAGATACGCAGTATTTT.

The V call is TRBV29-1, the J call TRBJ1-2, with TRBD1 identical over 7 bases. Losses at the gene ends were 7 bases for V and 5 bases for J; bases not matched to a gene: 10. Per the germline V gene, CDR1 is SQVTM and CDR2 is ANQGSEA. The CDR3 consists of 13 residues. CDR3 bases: TGCAGCGCCTCCCAGGGGGAGGGATATGGCTACACCTTC. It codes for CSASQGEGYGYTF. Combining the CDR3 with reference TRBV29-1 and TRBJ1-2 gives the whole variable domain SAVISQKPSRDICQRGTSLTIQCQVDSQVTMMFWYRQQPGQSLTLIATANQGSEATYESGFVIDKFPISRPNLTFSTLTVSNMSPEDSSIYLCSASQGEGYGYTFGSGTRLTVV.